The 32 T cell receptor beta chains below all came from one sample that was sequenced in a study of blood T cell repertoires in COVID-19. Profiled with immunoSEQ multiplex PCR; TCRdb holds only in-frame clones, not every one. The table has a few hundred thousand clones, 84% seen once. Sequencing was performed on PBMCs or T cells enriched from blood (not recorded which). These receptors all come from a middle-aged woman who had recovered from COVID-19.

This rearrangement joins TRBV12-5 to TRBJ2-1; TRBD2 aligns across 14 bases. The V segment lost 1 base and the J segment 0 bases; nucleotides outside the gene matches: 5. This CDR3 region has 19 residues. Germline-derived CDR1 and CDR2 are LGHNT and FRNRAP. CDR3 bases: TGTGCTAGTGGTTTGGGACTAGCGGGAGGGATTAGCTCCTACAATGAGCAGTTCTTC. Protein product: CASGLGLAGGISSYNEQFF. Full variable domain (outside the CDR3, taken from reference TRBV12-5 and TRBJ2-1): DARVTQTPRHKVTEMGQEVTMRCQPILGHNTVFWYRQTMMQGLELLAYFRNRAPLDDSGMPKDRFSAEMPDATLATLKIQPSEPRDSAVYFCASGLGLAGGISSYNEQFFGPGTRLTVL.

This rearrangement joins TRBV5-4 to TRBJ1-1; possible D gene TRBD1, 5 bases. The length of the CDR3 is 15 residues. Deletions cut 1 base from V and 0 bases from J, with 10 bases between. Germline CDR1 and CDR2: SGHNT and YYREEE (reference sequence). The CDR3 sequence is CASSLFRGMNTEAFF. In DNA, the CDR3 is TGTGCCAGCAGCTTGTTTAGGGGAATGAACACTGAAGCTTTCTTT.

The chain combines TRBV21-1 with TRBJ2-3; the D segment call TRBD2 is taken from the table without a DNA check. TRBV21-1 is a listed pseudogene. CDR3 length: 18 amino acids. CDR3 in amino acids: CASTSNYGREENADTQYF. CDR3 coding DNA: TGTGCCAGCACCAGCAACTACGGGAGGGAAGAGAACGCAGATACGCAGTATTTT.

The chain is built from TRBV5-1 and TRBJ1-1, with 12 bases that match TRBD1. Germline CDR1 SGHRS, CDR2 YFSETQ. J gave up 4 bases and V 6 bases, and 10 bases lay outside the gene matches. The CDR3 loop spans 16 amino acids. The CDR3 here is CASTRGGQGASTEAFF. CDR3 DNA sequence: TGCGCCAGCACCCGAGGGGGACAGGGGGCGTCCACTGAAGCTTTCTTT.

The V gene is TRBV10-3, the J gene TRBJ1-2; no clear D. V was pared by 4 bases and J by 4 bases, with 13 bases between. The CDR3 has 14 residues. The V gene's germline CDR1 is ENHRY and CDR2 SYGVKD. CDR3 protein: CAISVGLPGYGYTF. The CDR3 bases are TGTGCCATCAGTGTGGGCCTCCCCGGCTATGGCTACACCTTC.

V usage is TRBV27 and J usage is TRBJ2-7; 9 bases match TRBD2. Germline lookup yields CDR1 MNHEY and CDR2 SMNVEV (reference sequence). The CDR3 loop spans 14 amino acids. The V segment lost 8 bases and the J segment 2 bases; nucleotides outside the gene matches: 7. The CDR3 loop is CASGLAGGPYEQYV. The CDR3 nucleotides read TGTGCCAGCGGTCTGGCGGGAGGGCCCTACGAGCAGTACGTC.

The chain couples TRBV7-9 to TRBJ2-2, with 9 bases fitting TRBD2. CDR1 is SEHNR and CDR2 is FQNEAQ in the germline V gene (reference sequence). This CDR3 comprises 17 residues. Trimming at V came to 0 bases and at J to 3 bases, leaving 5 bases not matched to a gene. CDR3 loop: CASSLALLAGDTGELFF. CDR3 DNA sequence: TGTGCCAGCAGCTTAGCATTGTTAGCGGGGGACACCGGGGAGCTGTTTTTT. The full variable domain, its missing parts supplied by reference TRBV7-9 and TRBJ2-2, is DTGVSQNPRHKITKRGQNVTFRCDPISEHNRLYWYRQTLGQGPEFLTYFQNEAQLEKSRLLSDRFSAERPKGSFSTLEIQRTEQGDSAMYLCASSLALLAGDTGELFFGEGSRLTVL.

The V gene is TRBV19, the J gene TRBJ2-3, with a tentative D call TRBD1 (5 bases). Germline V gene sequence: CDR1 LNHDA, CDR2 SQIVND (reference sequence). The CDR3 totals 13 residues. V was trimmed by 10 bases and J by 2 bases, leaving 13 bases between them. In DNA, the CDR3 is TGTGCCACGACGCAGGGATTCACAGATACGCAGTATTTT. Amino acids: CATTQGFTDTQYF.

The CDR3 here is CASSFYGRETQYF. The CDR3 DNA sequence: TGTGCCAGCAGTTTTTACGGGAGGGAGACCCAGTACTTC. The V and J genes are TRBV28 and TRBJ2-5, with TRBD2 matching over 7 bases. The CDR3 sequence is 13 residues long. The J segment lost 5 bases and the V segment lost 3 bases, leaving 3 bases of the junction unmatched. Germline CDR1 is MDHEN and CDR2 is SYDVKM.

This CDR3 reads CASSIETRQGRRYNEQFF. CDR3 in DNA: TGTGCCAGTAGTATAGAGACGAGACAGGGAAGAAGGTACAATGAGCAGTTCTTC. The V call is TRBV19, the J call TRBJ2-1, with 7 nucleotides matching TRBD1. Germline CDR1 is LNHDA and CDR2 is SQIVND (reference sequence). V shed 0 bases and J 4 bases; nucleotides not matched to a gene: 12. The CDR3 length is 18 residues.

The genes are TRBV11-2 and TRBJ2-1; D is unresolved. The V gene lost 4 bases and the J gene lost 0 bases, with 10 bases spanning the gap. CDR1 SGHAT and CDR2 FQNNGV come from the germline V gene. The CDR3 loop spans 15 amino acids. DNA of the CDR3: TGTGCCAGCAGCTCAGGTTTCAACTCCTACAATGAGCAGTTCTTC. Translated: CASSSGFNSYNEQFF.

This clone was observed a single time. The genes are TRBV6-5 and TRBJ1-2; D uncertain. V was cut by 0 bases and J by 1 base, with 6 bases left in between. Germline CDR1 reads MNHEY; CDR2 reads SVGAGI. The CDR3 runs to 14 residues. The CDR3 DNA sequence: TGTGCCAGCAGTTACTCAGCTATTAACTATGGCTACACCTTC. Protein sequence: CASSYSAINYGYTF.

V and J are TRBV21-1 and TRBJ2-5; the table gives TRBD2 as D, unverified against the DNA. TRBV21-1 is tagged as a pseudogene. The CDR3 is 15 residues long. In DNA form, the CDR3 reads TGTGCCAGCAGCACGACTAGCGGGAACCAAGAGACCCAGTACTTC. Protein: CASSTTSGNQETQYF.

V is TRBV7-2 and J is TRBJ1-1; D not resolved. CDR1 is SGHTA and CDR2 is FQGNSA in the germline V gene. This CDR3 spans 14 amino acids. The V and J ends lost 3 bases and 0 bases respectively, with 8 bases between them. The chain's CDR3 is CASSFRHLNTEAFF. The CDR3 DNA reads TGTGCCAGCAGCTTTCGACACCTGAACACTGAAGCTTTCTTT.

This chain links TRBV24-1 with TRBJ2-4; 10 bases map to TRBD2. The germline gives CDR1 KGHDR, CDR2 SFDVKD. V shed 5 bases, J shed 7 bases, and the junction held 7 bases outside the gene matches. The CDR3 sequence is 15 residues long. CDR3 nucleotide sequence: TGTGCCACCAGTGCGTCTCTAGCGGGAGTTAACATTCAGTACTTC. This sequence encodes CATSASLAGVNIQYF.

The chain couples TRBV28 to TRBJ1-5; 8 nucleotides align to TRBD1. Losses at the gene ends were 5 bases for V and 5 bases for J; bases not matched to a gene: 8. The CDR3 has 15 amino acids. Germline values: CDR1 MDHEN, CDR2 SYDVKM. As DNA, the CDR3 is TGTGCCAGCAGTCCAACTGGACAGGGAGATCAGCCCCAGCATTTT. Translated: CASSPTGQGDQPQHF.

On this clone itself: Other DNA sequences in this sample translate to the same CDR3. The chain uses TRBV18 and TRBJ1-2, with 7 bases aligning to TRBD1. The V gene end was trimmed by 3 bases and the J gene end by 3 bases; junction bases not matched to a gene: 4. The CDR3 is 14 residues long. Germline values: CDR1 KGHSH, CDR2 LQKENI. The CDR3 DNA follows: TGTGCCAGCTCACCCGGCCAGGGGGACTATGGCTACACCTTC. Protein product: CASSPGQGDYGYTF.

The rearrangement uses TRBV11-3 and TRBJ2-3; tentative D call: TRBD2 (5 bases). V lost 5 bases to trimming and J lost 2 bases, with 14 bases between them. Germline CDR1 reads SGHNT; CDR2 reads YENEEA. This CDR3 is 15 amino acids long. The CDR3 nucleotides are TGTGCCAGCAGCCCCCGCGGGTTTATCACAGATACGCAGTATTTT. Translating it yields CASSPRGFITDTQYF.

The chain couples TRBV27 to TRBJ2-1; 14 bases are shared with TRBD2. CDR3 length: 15 residues. Trimming at V came to 9 bases and at J to 9 bases, leaving 10 bases not matched to a gene. Germline V gives CDR1 MNHEY, CDR2 SMNVEV (reference sequence). The chain's CDR3 is CASSLTSGRVGEQFF. The DNA of the CDR3 is TGTGCCAGTTCCCTGACTAGCGGGAGGGTCGGTGAGCAGTTCTTC.

This clone was recorded only once. This chain uses TRBV9 with TRBJ2-1, with TRBD2 matching over 10 bases. Germline V gives CDR1 SGDLS, CDR2 YYNGEE. The CDR3 extends over 15 amino acids. V was clipped by 3 bases and J by 9 bases; unmatched bases: 9. The CDR3 region is CASSALAGAFGEQFF. In DNA, the CDR3 is TGTGCCAGCAGCGCCCTAGCGGGGGCCTTTGGTGAGCAGTTCTTC.

The chain uses TRBV6-2 or TRBV6-3 and TRBJ2-1, with TRBD2 as a possible D gene (6 bases). The CDR3 runs 18 residues. V was pared by 0 bases and J by 1 base, with 16 bases between. The germline V gene encodes CDR1 MNHEY and CDR2 SVGEGT. The CDR3: CASSYSRGSGQSYNEQFF. In nucleotides, the CDR3 is TGTGCCAGCAGTTACTCGAGAGGAAGCGGGCAATCCTACAATGAGCAGTTCTTC.

The chain links TRBV30 to TRBJ2-5; D call uncertain. Deletions cut 0 bases from V and 5 bases from J, with 4 bases between. This CDR3 spans 11 amino acids. Germline V gene data show CDR1 as GTSNPN and CDR2 as SVGIG (reference sequence). Written as DNA, the CDR3 is TGTGCCTGGAGTGTACTGGAGACCCAGTACTTC. Its translation is CAWSVLETQYF.

The chain has TRBV7-2 and TRBJ2-7, with 9 bases fitting TRBD1. Germline V gives CDR1 SGHTA, CDR2 FQGNSA. The CDR3 is made up of 16 amino acids. With V trimmed by 3 bases and J by 6 bases, 12 bases remained unmatched. In DNA, the CDR3 is TGTGCCAGCAGCTTGGAGAGGACAGGGGAACTTCCCGAGCAGTACGTC. It specifies CASSLERTGELPEQYV.

The chain employs TRBV11-2 and TRBJ2-5, with D perhaps matching TRBD1 (6 bases). Germline V CDR1 and CDR2: SGHAT, FQNNGV. Trimming shortened V by 4 bases and J by 5 bases, and 11 bases separated the two germline ends. There are 13 residues in the CDR3. CDR3 DNA sequence: TGTGCCAGCAGCTGGAGGACAGTGGAGACCCAGTACTTC. It translates to CASSWRTVETQYF.

This clone was counted a few times. The chain carries TRBV25-1 and TRBJ2-5, with 8 positions matching TRBD1. The CDR3 extends over 13 amino acids. The V gene end was trimmed by 7 bases and the J gene end by 5 bases; junction bases not matched to a gene: 6. Germline values: CDR1 MGHDK, CDR2 SYGVNS. CDR3 nucleotides: TGTGCCAGCACTAAGACAGGGGACGAGACCCAGTACTTC. It translates to CASTKTGDETQYF.

Note on this clone: Other DNA sequences from this sample encode an identical CDR3 as well. The rearrangement uses TRBV6-5 and TRBJ1-1; 7 bases are shared with TRBD1. V shed 6 bases, J shed 1 base, and the junction held 5 bases outside the gene matches. The CDR3 has 14 amino acids. Germline V gene sequence: CDR1 MNHEY, CDR2 SVGAGI. CDR3 coding DNA: TGTGCCAGCAGCAGAGGGACAGAGAACACTGAAGCTTTCTTT. It translates to CASSRGTENTEAFF.

The rearrangement joins TRBV7-8 to TRBJ2-2, with 11 nucleotides matching TRBD2. After removal of 2 bases from V and 2 bases from J, the junction contained 7 bases not matched to a gene. Germline values: CDR1 SGHVS, CDR2 FQNEAQ. This CDR3 comprises 18 residues. The CDR3 protein is CASSLPPSGRLNTGELFF. In nucleotides, the CDR3 is TGTGCCAGCAGCTTACCACCTAGCGGGAGGCTAAACACCGGGGAGCTGTTTTTT.

The chain employs TRBV15 and TRBJ2-1; 10 nucleotides agree with TRBD2. This CDR3 has 15 residues. V shed 3 bases, J shed 7 bases, and the junction held 6 bases outside the gene matches. CDR1 LNHNV and CDR2 YYDKDF come from the germline V gene (reference sequence). CDR3 sequence reads: CATSRIGLADNEQFF. The DNA of the CDR3 is TGTGCCACCAGCAGGATAGGACTAGCGGATAATGAGCAGTTCTTC.

For the CDR3, the DNA is TGTGCCAGCAGTGAAGACAGGGGTGACTATGGCTACACCTTC. Translating gives CASSEDRGDYGYTF. This chain connects TRBV2 to TRBJ1-2, with 7 bases fitting TRBD1. Germline CDR1 is SNHLY and CDR2 is FYNNEI. V shed 1 base and J 3 bases; nucleotides not matched to a gene: 2. The CDR3 is made up of 14 amino acids.

This clone was counted once. The V call is TRBV29-1, the J call TRBJ2-1, with TRBD2 matching over 12 bases. The CDR3 has 16 residues. Looked up from germline, CDR1 is SQVTM and CDR2 is ANQGSEA. J gave up 0 bases and V 4 bases, and 4 bases lay outside the gene matches. CDR3 protein: CSVVSTSGSSYNEQFF. The CDR3 DNA reads TGCAGCGTTGTCTCGACTAGCGGGAGCTCCTACAATGAGCAGTTCTTC.

This chain joins TRBV6-5 and TRBJ2-5, with a weak D call TRBD2 (5 bases). The CDR3 extends over 12 amino acids. The V gene's germline CDR1 is MNHEY and CDR2 SVGAGI. V lost 5 bases and J 2 bases, leaving 6 bases between the germline ends. This CDR3 reads CASSRGQETQYF. Written as DNA, the CDR3 is TGTGCCAGCAGTCGGGGACAAGAGACCCAGTACTTC.

The chain uses TRBV30 and TRBJ2-1, with 7 nucleotides matching TRBD2. From germline, CDR1 is GTSNPN and CDR2 SVGIG (reference sequence). V gave up 5 bases and J gave up 6 bases; unmatched junction bases: 4. The CDR3 sequence is 12 residues long. CDR3 sequence: CAWDRTSNEQFF. As DNA, the CDR3 is TGTGCCTGGGACCGGACTAGCAATGAGCAGTTCTTC.